These T cell receptor beta chains were read from a single sample in a study of identical twins. TCRdb itself ran the 5' RACE reads through MiXCR, one entry per CDR3 protein. The table lists over 550,000 distinct CDR3 sequences, about 7.1% of them singletons. These data also featured in a second study, about yellow fever vaccine responses in identical twins.

Sample: PBMCs. Receptors originate from a woman under 30 in good health. CDR3s include the opening cysteine and the closing phenylalanine or tryptophan. D genes are given only for firm matches. Not every row has a clone size; where given, it reads once, few, many or a size class.

many,NA,TRBJ2-1,TRBV13,TGTGCCAGCAGCTTTGATTACAATGAGCAGTTCTTC,CASSFDYNEQFF
many,NA,TRBJ1-5,TRBV12-3/TRBV12-4,TGTGCCAGCAGCAAAACAGGATATAGCAATCAGCCCCAGCATTTT,CASSKTGYSNQPQHF
many,NA,TRBJ1-1,TRBV20-1,TGCAGGGCAGGACAGTCCTCCTTTCCGAACACTGAAGCTTTCTTT,CRAGQSSFPNTEAFF
NA,TRBD1,TRBJ1-1,TRBV6-1,TGTGCCAGCAGTGAAGCCCCCGGGACAGGGGGTACTGAAGCTTTCTTT,CASSEAPGTGGTEAFF
NA,TRBD1,TRBJ2-7,TRBV20-1,TGCAGTGCTCGAACGACAGGGGGCTCCTACGAGCAGTACTTC,CSARTTGGSYEQYF
NA,TRBD2,TRBJ2-1,TRBV24-1,TGTGCCACCAGTGCCACTAGCGGGGGGGATACCTACAATGAGCAGTTCTTC,CATSATSGGDTYNEQFF
many,NA,TRBJ2-2,TRBV9,TGTGCCAGCAGCGTAGGGGGGGTACCTACCGGGGAGCTGTTTTTT,CASSVGGVPTGELFF
many,NA,TRBJ2-5,TRBV12-3/TRBV12-4,TGTGCCAGCGCTAGTGGGGAGACCCAGTACTTC,CASASGETQYF
few,NA,TRBJ1-1,TRBV2,TGTGCCAGCATTGGGGGGAAGAACACTGAAGCTTTCTTT,CASIGGKNTEAFF
few,TRBD2,TRBJ2-3,TRBV20-1,TGCAGTGCCGAACGGGCGGGGGGGGGTGATACGCAGTATTTT,CSAERAGGGDTQYF
few,TRBD2,TRBJ2-1,TRBV13,TGTGCCAGCAGCTTAGAAAGCGGACTAGCGGAACTCTCCTACAATGAGCAGTTCTTC,CASSLESGLAELSYNEQFF
few,NA,TRBJ2-4,TRBV11-2,TGTGCCAGCAGCTTATTCTTGGGAACAGGGACCTTAGCCAAAAACATTCAGTACTTC,CASSLFLGTGTLAKNIQYF
NA,TRBD1,TRBJ2-5,TRBV12-3/TRBV12-4,TGTGCCAGCAGTTTAACCCGGGACAGGGAAGAGACCCAGTACTTC,CASSLTRDREETQYF
many,NA,TRBJ2-2,TRBV7-2,TGTGCCAGCAGTCTCGGCCGGGCCGGGGAGCTGTTTTTT,CASSLGRAGELFF
once,NA,TRBJ2-3,TRBV7-9,TGTGCCAGCAGCTCCCAGGGGGGGTATACGCAGTATTTT,CASSSQGGYTQYF